The clone carrying this TCR beta chain was observed many times. What it binds is unknown. No donor was unhealthy or non-Caucasian. The CDR3 totals 13 residues. Germline V gives CDR1 MDHEN, CDR2 SYDVKM. Unmatched junction bases numbered 1, after V lost 5 bases and J lost 0 bases. This specimen belongs to a study of identical twins. Study-wide points: Invariant MAIT and iNKT cells could partly confound zero-insertion analyses.

Through template switching, a universal primer site was introduced, and the cDNA contained unique molecular identifiers. TCRdb re-analysed the 5' RACE reads in MiXCR, keeping a single row per CDR3 protein. The table has approximately 590,000 distinct CDR3 sequences, 9.6% seen once. The same sample was also studied in work on yellow fever vaccine responses in identical twins.

Sequencing input: PBMCs. The TCR sequence derives from a woman between 18 and 29 years old in good health. The rearrangement uses TRBV28 and TRBJ2-7, with 7 bases identical to TRBD1. The DNA for the CDR3 is TGTGCCAGCAGTGGGACAGCCTCCTACGAGCAGTACTTC. Its protein product is CASSGTASYEQYF.